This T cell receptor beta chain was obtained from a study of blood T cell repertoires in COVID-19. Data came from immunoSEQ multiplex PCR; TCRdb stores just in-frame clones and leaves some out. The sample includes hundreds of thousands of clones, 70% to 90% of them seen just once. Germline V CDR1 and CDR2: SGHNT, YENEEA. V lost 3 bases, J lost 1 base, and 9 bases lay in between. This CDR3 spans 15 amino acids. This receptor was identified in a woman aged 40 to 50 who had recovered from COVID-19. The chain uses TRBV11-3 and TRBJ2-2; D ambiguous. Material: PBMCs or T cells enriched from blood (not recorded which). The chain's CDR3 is CASSLNSLNTGELFF. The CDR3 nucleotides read TGTGCCAGCAGCTTGAATAGCCTGAACACCGGGGAGCTGTTTTTT.